The present T cell receptor (beta chain) was sequenced within a study of blood T cell repertoires in COVID-19. Background on the study: Spain, Italy and the United States supplied samples that represented acute and convalescent COVID-19. The cDNA or gDNA used as material had been derived from T cells, B-cell-depleted T cells, or PBMCs.

This clone has more than one count but fewer than ten. Original analysis: By means of reference gene primer amplification, nucleated cell counts were estimated. The table came from immunoSEQ multiplex PCR; TCRdb's copy has only in-frame clones and leaves some out. The V and J calls and the clone size are those of that table, but D and trimming were determined from the DNA. The table includes approximately 190,000 clones, around four fifths detected once. V lost 0 bases and J lost 13; bases outside the gene matches: 10. Per germline, CDR1 LNHNV and CDR2 YYDKDF (reference sequence). The CDR3 is made up of 15 amino acids.

The rearrangement links TRBV15 to TRBJ1-4, with 8 positions matching TRBD1. The sample taken for sequencing was peripheral blood. This sequence originates from a human donor with acute or convalescent COVID-19. The donor label of this sample is uncertain. CDR3 amino acids: CATSREGQGSFGLFF. The CDR3, as DNA: TGTGCCACCAGCAGAGAAGGACAGGGATCTTTCGGACTGTTTTTT. Together with reference TRBV15 and TRBJ1-4, the CDR3 gives the full variable domain: DAMVIQNPRYQVTQFGKPVTLSCSQTLNHNVMYWYQQKSSQAPKLLFHYYDKDFNNEADTPDNFQSRRPNTSFCFLDIRSPGLGDTAMYLCATSREGQGSFGLFFGSGTQLSVL.